Each of the 7 T cell receptor beta chains below was sequenced from the same sample in a study of cytotoxic CD8 clonotypes in ibrutinib-treated CLL. The method was immunoSEQ multiplex PCR; TCRdb's version includes in-frame clones alone and lacks a portion of them. The sample contains fewer than 400,000 clones, roughly 67% of which appear only once. The input for sequencing was PBMCs, taken after 36 months of ibrutinib treatment. Receptor source: a human donor with chronic lymphocytic leukemia.

This rearrangement joins TRBV6-5 to TRBJ2-2; TRBD2 might be the D (7 bases). V was shortened by 4 bases and J by 7 bases, with 10 bases between the two germline ends. CDR1 and CDR2 from the germline V gene are MNHEY and SVGAGI. This CDR3 has 13 amino acids. The CDR3 reads CASSLGGRGELFF. The CDR3 nucleotides are TGTGCCAGCAGTTTGGGGGGGCGCGGGGAGCTGTTTTTT.

The chain combines TRBV14 with TRBJ1-1; D remains ambiguous. The germline V gene has CDR1 SGHDN and CDR2 FVKESK. V was pared by 1 base and J by 1 base, with 13 bases between. The CDR3 is 16 amino acids. This chain's CDR3 is CASSQAAGAKNTEAFF. Here the CDR3 DNA reads TGTGCCAGCAGCCAAGCCGCAGGCGCCAAGAACACTGAAGCTTTCTTT.

This clone was seen a few times. V and J are TRBV27 and TRBJ2-7; D not certain. CDR1 is MNHEY and CDR2 is SMNVEV in the germline V gene (reference sequence). V was clipped by 2 bases and J by 3 bases, with 11 bases between them. The CDR3 length is 14 residues. The CDR3 region has the DNA TGTGCCAGCAGTTTACGGCCCTCTCACTACGAGCAGTACTTC. Protein sequence: CASSLRPSHYEQYF.

The chain couples TRBV4-1 to TRBJ2-7; no clear D. Germline assignment: CDR1 MGHRA and CDR2 YSYEKL. CDR3 size: 14 residues. Trimming shortened V by 0 bases and J by 4 bases, and 10 bases separated the two germline ends. CDR3 loop: CASSQEGMGYEQYF. CDR3 bases: TGCGCCAGCAGCCAAGAGGGAATGGGTTACGAGCAGTACTTC.

The V and J genes are TRBV7-2 and TRBJ1-5; TRBD1 matches at 8 bases. The germline CDR1 and CDR2 sequences are SGHTA and FQGNSA. V shed 0 bases and J 0 bases; nucleotides not matched to a gene: 16. The CDR3 has 21 residues. The CDR3 here is CASSLASYSGTGPFSNQPQHF. CDR3 coding DNA: TGTGCCAGCAGCTTAGCCTCCTACTCCGGGACAGGTCCCTTTAGCAATCAGCCCCAGCATTTT.

DNA of the CDR3: TGTGCCAGCACCAAACGGGGACAGGGCTACGAGCAGTACTTC. Residues: CASTKRGQGYEQYF. This chain joins TRBV6-5 and TRBJ2-7, with 9 bases matching TRBD1. The germline V gene has CDR1 MNHEY and CDR2 SVGAGI. Trimming cost V 7 bases and J 3 bases; bases outside gene matches: 7. The CDR3 runs to 14 residues.

The genes are TRBV6-1 and TRBJ2-5, with D perhaps matching TRBD1 (6 bases). The CDR3 sequence is 14 residues long. V lost 8 bases and J lost 0, with 13 bases in between. The V gene's germline CDR1 is MNHNS and CDR2 SASEGT. The CDR3 loop is CASRTVPYQETQYF. In DNA, the CDR3 is TGTGCCAGCCGGACAGTCCCGTACCAAGAGACCCAGTACTTC.